The entry below gives a single T cell receptor (beta chain) sequence along with its context. The source of the sample is a study of blood T cell repertoires in COVID-19. The V and J ends lost 2 bases and 5 bases respectively, with 14 bases between them. This CDR3 region has 15 residues. The germline CDR1 and CDR2 sequences are KGHSH and LQKENI. This table comes from immunoSEQ multiplex PCR, and its TCRdb copy is limited to in-frame clones, with some not included. Of about 460,000 clones in the sample, more than 85% were seen once. This sequence was found in a woman between 55 and 75 years old who had recovered from COVID-19. This rearrangement joins TRBV18 to TRBJ2-3; possible D gene TRBD1, 6 bases. Sequenced material: PBMCs or T cells enriched from blood (not recorded which). The CDR3 sequence is CASSPRQDGRDTQYF. The CDR3 DNA is TGTGCCAGCTCACCAAGACAGGATGGGAGAGATACGCAGTATTTT.